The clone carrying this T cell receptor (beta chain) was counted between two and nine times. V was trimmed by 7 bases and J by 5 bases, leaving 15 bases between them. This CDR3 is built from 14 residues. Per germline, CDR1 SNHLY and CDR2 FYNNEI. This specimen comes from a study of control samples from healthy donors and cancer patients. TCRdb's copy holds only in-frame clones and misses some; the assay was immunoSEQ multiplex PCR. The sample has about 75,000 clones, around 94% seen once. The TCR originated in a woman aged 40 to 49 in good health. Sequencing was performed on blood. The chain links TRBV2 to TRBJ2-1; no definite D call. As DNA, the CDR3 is TGTGCCAGCAAGGGAAGCCCACAGCACAATGAGCAGTTCTTC. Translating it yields CASKGSPQHNEQFF.